The 6 T cell receptor beta chains reported below all come from one sample, sequenced in a study of T cell responses to AZD1222 COVID-19 vaccine (dated by TCRdb to the early 2020s). The time point label corresponds to: about 28 days (+/-7) after the second vaccine dose. This specimen's treatment or condition label, interpreted: meningococcal conjugate vaccine given as trial control. Library creation used the immunoSEQ multiplex PCR assay. This is the immuneACCESS table as TCRdb keeps it, with only in-frame sequences that have V and J called. A part of the clones is gone; compared with another copy, unresolved V genes explain less than half, and the rest is unexplained. Across this sample there are 40,000 to 45,000 clones, with over 75% seen only once. The top ten hold approximately 21% of the sample. Sequences were derived from peripheral blood, sampled 28 days after the second dose of the MenACWY control vaccine. These receptor sequences come from an adult who received the MenACWY meningococcal vaccine as a control.

This clone appeared a single time. In nucleotides, the CDR3 is TGTGCCAGTGTACCCCCGGGACGGTCTTTCTATGGCTACACCTTC. Residues: CASVPPGRSFYGYTF. The chain has TRBV28 and TRBJ1-2; perhaps TRBD1 as D (5 bases). The CDR3 covers 15 residues. Trimming took off 9 bases at V and 4 bases at J, with 21 bases between the two ends. CDR1 is MDHEN and CDR2 is SYDVKM in the germline V gene.

The chain has TRBV11-2 and TRBJ1-1; D is ambiguous. V lost 7 bases to trimming and J lost 0 bases, with 15 bases between them. The length of the CDR3 is 15 residues. The germline CDR1 and CDR2 sequences are SGHAT and FQNNGV. The CDR3 loop is CASTVSHGMNTEAFF. In DNA, the CDR3 is TGTGCCAGCACCGTTTCTCACGGTATGAACACTGAAGCTTTCTTT.

DNA of the CDR3: TGTGCCAGCAGTTTAACCCGGGAGACCCAGTACTTC. Its protein is CASSLTRETQYF. The rearrangement links TRBV28 to TRBJ2-5; D gene ambiguous. V lost 2 bases, J lost 5 bases, and 6 bases lay in between. Germline CDR1 MDHEN, CDR2 SYDVKM. The CDR3 sequence is 12 residues long.

This clone turned up a few times. The chain recombines TRBV7-8 with TRBJ2-7; weak D call: TRBD2 (6 bases). Trimming cost V 1 base and J 4 bases, with 14 bases left between them. The CDR3 spans 15 residues. Looked up from germline, CDR1 is SGHVS and CDR2 is FQNEAQ. The CDR3 protein is CASSLGGTGIYEQYF. The CDR3 region has the DNA TGTGCCAGCAGCTTAGGAGGGACTGGAATTTACGAGCAGTACTTC.

This clone was recorded a few times. This rearrangement joins TRBV6-6 to TRBJ1-6; D is uncertain. CDR1 and CDR2 from the germline V gene are MNHNY and SVGAGI (reference sequence). This CDR3 has 14 residues. Trimming left V 5 bases short and J 3 bases short, with 8 bases between. The CDR3 DNA reads TGTGCCAGCAGTGACGTGGTCTATAATTCACCCCTCCACTTT. Protein: CASSDVVYNSPLHF.

The chain carries TRBV5-1 and TRBJ1-2; TRBD1 might be the D (5 bases). CDR1 is SGHRS and CDR2 is YFSETQ in the germline V gene. Trimming stripped 0 bases from V and 6 bases from J, with 12 bases between. The CDR3 is made up of 14 amino acids. The CDR3 region is CASSLESGPNGYTF. The CDR3 coding sequence is TGCGCCAGCAGCTTGGAGTCAGGGCCAAATGGCTACACCTTC.